This T cell receptor (beta chain) was profiled in a study of T cell responses to AZD1222 COVID-19 vaccine. Germline V gene lookup returns CDR1 ENHRY and CDR2 SYGVKD. The V segment lost 4 bases and the J segment 3 bases; nucleotides outside the gene matches: 7. This CDR3 comprises 16 residues. Data came from immunoSEQ multiplex PCR; TCRdb stores just in-frame clones and leaves some out. The repertoire holds approximately 110,000 clones, with approximately 88% as singletons. This sample comprised peripheral blood, obtained on day 0 of MenACWY control vaccination. J is TRBJ2-5 and V is TRBV10-3, with TRBD2 identical over 11 bases. The sequence derives from an adult in good health. The CDR3 region is CAISGVAGGIKETQYF. CDR3 in DNA: TGTGCCATCAGTGGAGTAGCGGGAGGGATAAAAGAGACCCAGTACTTC.